This T cell receptor beta chain was sequenced during a study of beta chain features in type 1 diabetes. TCRB transcripts that were expressed got sequenced, as all of the isolated RNA had been reverse transcribed. Assay: immunoSEQ multiplex PCR; the TCRdb copy retains only in-frame clones and omits some. The sample holds about 360,000 clones, approximately 12% seen once. Germline CDR1 SGDLS, CDR2 YYNGEE. The CDR3 extends over 18 amino acids. V lost 0 bases, J lost 2 bases, and 14 bases stayed unmatched. Sequencing used naive CD4+ T cells from blood. This chain uses TRBV9 with TRBJ2-7; 7 bases align to TRBD1. The sequence derives from a man younger than 30 in good health. CDR3 sequence: CASSVVQALRDSTYEQYF. The CDR3 DNA reads as TGTGCCAGCAGCGTAGTTCAGGCGCTAAGGGACAGCACCTACGAGCAGTACTTC. The whole variable domain, remainder taken from reference TRBV9 and TRBJ2-7, is DSGVTQTPKHLITATGQRVTLRCSPRSGDLSVYWYQQSLDQGLQFLIQYYNGEERAKGNILERFSAQQFPDLHSELNLSSLELGDSALYFCASSVVQALRDSTYEQYFGPGTRLTVT.